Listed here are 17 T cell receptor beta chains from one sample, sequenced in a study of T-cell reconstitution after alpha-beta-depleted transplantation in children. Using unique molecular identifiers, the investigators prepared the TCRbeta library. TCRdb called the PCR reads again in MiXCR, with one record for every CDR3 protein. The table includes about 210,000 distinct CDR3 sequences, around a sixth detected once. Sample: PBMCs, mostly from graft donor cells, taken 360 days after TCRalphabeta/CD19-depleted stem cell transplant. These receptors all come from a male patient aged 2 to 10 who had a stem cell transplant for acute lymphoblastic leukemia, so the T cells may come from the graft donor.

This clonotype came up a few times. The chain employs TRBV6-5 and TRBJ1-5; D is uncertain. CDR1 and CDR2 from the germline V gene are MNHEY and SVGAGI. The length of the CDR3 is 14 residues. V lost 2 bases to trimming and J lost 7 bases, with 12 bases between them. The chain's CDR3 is CASSYRSGSQPQHF. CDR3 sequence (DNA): TGTGCCAGCAGTTACCGGTCGGGGTCCCAGCCCCAGCATTTT.

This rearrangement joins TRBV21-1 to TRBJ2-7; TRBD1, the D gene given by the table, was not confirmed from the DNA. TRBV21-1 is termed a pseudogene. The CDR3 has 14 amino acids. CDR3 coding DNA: TGTGCCAGCAGCACCCGCCCAGATTGGTACGAGCAGTACTTC. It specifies CASSTRPDWYEQYF.

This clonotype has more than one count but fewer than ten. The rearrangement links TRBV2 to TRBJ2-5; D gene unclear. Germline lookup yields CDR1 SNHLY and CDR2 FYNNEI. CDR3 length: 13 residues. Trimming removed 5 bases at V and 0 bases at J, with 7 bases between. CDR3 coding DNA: TGTGCCAGCAGTCTGGAACACCAAGAGACCCAGTACTTC. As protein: CASSLEHQETQYF.

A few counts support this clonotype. CDR3 nucleotide sequence: TGCAGTGCTACTGAACAGGGGACCCACTCCTACAATGAGCAGTTCTTC. Encoded protein: CSATEQGTHSYNEQFF. This chain joins TRBV20-1 and TRBJ2-1; TRBD1 matches 7 bases. The V gene end was trimmed by 4 bases and the J gene end by 0 bases; junction bases not matched to a gene: 9. The length of the CDR3 is 16 residues. Germline-derived CDR1 and CDR2 are DFQATT and SNEGSKA (reference sequence).

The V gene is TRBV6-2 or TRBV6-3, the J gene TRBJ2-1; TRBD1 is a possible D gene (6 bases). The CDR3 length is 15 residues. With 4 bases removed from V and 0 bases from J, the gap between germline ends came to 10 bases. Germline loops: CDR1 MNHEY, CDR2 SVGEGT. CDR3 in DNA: TGTGCCAGCAGTTCAGCAGGGGACTCCTACAATGAGCAGTTCTTC. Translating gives CASSSAGDSYNEQFF.

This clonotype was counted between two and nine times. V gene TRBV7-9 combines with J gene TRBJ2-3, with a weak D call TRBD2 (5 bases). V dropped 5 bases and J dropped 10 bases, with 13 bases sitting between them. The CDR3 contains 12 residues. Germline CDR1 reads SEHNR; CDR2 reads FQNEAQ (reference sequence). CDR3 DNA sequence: TGTGCCAGCAGCCCGGAGGTAGTCGCGCAGTATTTT. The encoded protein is CASSPEVVAQYF.

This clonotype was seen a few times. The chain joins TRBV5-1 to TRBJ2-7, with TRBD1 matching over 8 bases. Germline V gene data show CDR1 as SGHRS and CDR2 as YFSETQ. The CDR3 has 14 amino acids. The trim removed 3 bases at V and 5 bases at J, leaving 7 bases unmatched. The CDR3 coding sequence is TGCGCCAGCAGCTCGAAGGACAGGGTAAACGAGCAGTACTTC. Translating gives CASSSKDRVNEQYF.

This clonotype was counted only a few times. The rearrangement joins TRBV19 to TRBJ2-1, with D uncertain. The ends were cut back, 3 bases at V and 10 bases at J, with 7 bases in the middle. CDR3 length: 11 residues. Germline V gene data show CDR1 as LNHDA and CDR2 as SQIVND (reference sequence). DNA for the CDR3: TGTGCCAGTAGTATTGTGGGAGAGCAGTTCTTC. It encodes CASSIVGEQFF.

CDR3 sequence (DNA): TGTGCCAGCAGCTCGACCCTAACGGGGACCCAGTACTTC. This codes for CASSSTLTGTQYF. V is TRBV7-9 and J is TRBJ2-5; D unresolved. CDR3 length equals 13 residues. Germline CDR1 reads SEHNR; CDR2 reads FQNEAQ (reference sequence). The V end was cut by 4 bases, the J end by 7 bases, with 13 bases between.

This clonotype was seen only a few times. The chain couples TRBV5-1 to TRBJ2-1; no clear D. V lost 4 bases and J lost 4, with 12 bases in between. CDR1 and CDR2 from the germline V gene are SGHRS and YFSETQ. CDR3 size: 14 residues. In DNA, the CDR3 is TGCGCCAGCAGCCTATCTCCGGATTACAATGAGCAGTTCTTC. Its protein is CASSLSPDYNEQFF.

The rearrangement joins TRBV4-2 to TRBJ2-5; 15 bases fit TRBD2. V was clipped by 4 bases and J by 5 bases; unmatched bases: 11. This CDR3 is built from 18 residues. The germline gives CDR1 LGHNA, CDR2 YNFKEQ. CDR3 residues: CASSREGTGTSGGETQYF. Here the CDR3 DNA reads TGTGCCAGCAGCCGGGAGGGGACCGGGACTAGCGGGGGGGAGACCCAGTACTTC.

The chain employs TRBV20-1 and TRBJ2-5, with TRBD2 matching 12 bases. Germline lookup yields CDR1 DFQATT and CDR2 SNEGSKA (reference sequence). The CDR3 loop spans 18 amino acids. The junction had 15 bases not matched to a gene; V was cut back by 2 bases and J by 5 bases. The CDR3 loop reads CSARPSSPLAGGRETQYF. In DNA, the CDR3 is TGCAGTGCTAGACCAAGCTCCCCTCTAGCGGGGGGGCGTGAGACCCAGTACTTC.

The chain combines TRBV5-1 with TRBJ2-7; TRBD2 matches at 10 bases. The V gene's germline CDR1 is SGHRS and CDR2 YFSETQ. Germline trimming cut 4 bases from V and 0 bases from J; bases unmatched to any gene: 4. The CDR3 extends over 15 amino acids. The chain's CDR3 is CASSLLAGSSYEQYF. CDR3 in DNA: TGCGCCAGCAGCCTACTAGCGGGGAGCTCCTACGAGCAGTACTTC.

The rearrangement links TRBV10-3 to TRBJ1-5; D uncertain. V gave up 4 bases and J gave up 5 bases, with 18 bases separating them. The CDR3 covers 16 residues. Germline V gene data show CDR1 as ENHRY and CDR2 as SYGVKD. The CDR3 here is CAISAGDSNLDQPQHF. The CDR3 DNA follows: TGTGCCATCAGTGCTGGGGATTCCAACCTCGATCAGCCCCAGCATTTT.

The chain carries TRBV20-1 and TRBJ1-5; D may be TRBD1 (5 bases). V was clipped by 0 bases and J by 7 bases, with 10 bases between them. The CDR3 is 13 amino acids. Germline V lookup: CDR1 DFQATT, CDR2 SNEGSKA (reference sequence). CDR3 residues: CSARDRGRQPQHF. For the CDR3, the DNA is TGCAGTGCTAGAGATCGGGGACGCCAGCCCCAGCATTTT.

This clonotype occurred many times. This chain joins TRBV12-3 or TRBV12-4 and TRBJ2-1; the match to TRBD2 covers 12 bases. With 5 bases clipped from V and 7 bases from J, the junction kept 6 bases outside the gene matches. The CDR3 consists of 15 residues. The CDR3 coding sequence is TGTGCCAGCAGTCCCCGGACTAGCGGGGCAAATGAGCAGTTCTTC. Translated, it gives CASSPRTSGANEQFF.

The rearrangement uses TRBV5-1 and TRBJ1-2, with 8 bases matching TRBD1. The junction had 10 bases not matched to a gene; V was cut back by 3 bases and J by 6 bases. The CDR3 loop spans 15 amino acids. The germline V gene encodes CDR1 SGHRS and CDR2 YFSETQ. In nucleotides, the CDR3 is TGCGCCAGCAGCTACCTCGTACAGGGGGGGAATGGCTACACCTTC. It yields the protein CASSYLVQGGNGYTF.